These 27 T cell receptor beta chains came from one sample sequenced in a study of blood T cell repertoires in COVID-19. Sequencing was performed with immunoSEQ multiplex PCR; in TCRdb, only in-frame clones are kept and a portion is missing. Of about 130,000 clones in the sample, around 81% were seen once. The sequencing sample was made of peripheral blood. Receptors originate from a man in his forties with active or convalescent COVID-19.

The chain combines TRBV11-2 with TRBJ2-2, with 10 bases identical to TRBD2. J gave up 4 bases and V 5 bases, and 4 bases lay outside the gene matches. From germline, CDR1 is SGHAT and CDR2 FQNNGV. CDR3 length: 15 amino acids. This CDR3 reads CASSPRTSGTGELFF. CDR3 bases: TGTGCCAGCAGCCCTAGGACTAGCGGCACCGGGGAGCTGTTTTTT.

V usage is TRBV4-3 and J usage is TRBJ2-7; 8 nucleotides line up with TRBD1. The CDR3 runs 15 residues. Germline V CDR1 and CDR2: LGHNA, YSLEER. J lost 1 base, V lost 0 bases, and 2 bases had no gene match. The CDR3 nucleotides are TGCGCCAGCAGCCAAGAGTACAGGGGGTCCTACGAGCAGTACTTC. Translating gives CASSQEYRGSYEQYF.

This sequence joins TRBV7-9 and TRBJ2-7; 10 bases fit TRBD1. The J segment lost 7 bases and the V segment lost 4 bases, leaving 16 bases of the junction unmatched. Germline V gives CDR1 SEHNR, CDR2 FQNEAQ (reference sequence). The CDR3 sequence is 17 residues long. CDR3 nucleotide sequence: TGTGCCAGCAGCTCGACGACAGGGGGCAGGGGTATACGAGAGCAGTACTTC. It yields the protein CASSSTTGGRGIREQYF.

V and J are TRBV2 and TRBJ2-2; D is uncertain. This CDR3 comprises 13 residues. Per germline, CDR1 SNHLY and CDR2 FYNNEI. Trimming stripped 4 bases from V and 7 bases from J, with 10 bases between. CDR3 residues: CASSGEVLGELFF. The CDR3 nucleotides are TGTGCCAGCAGTGGAGAGGTTCTCGGGGAGCTGTTTTTT.

The rearrangement links TRBV9 to TRBJ2-1, with 11 bases matching TRBD2. V lost 0 bases and J lost 4; bases outside the gene matches: 0. The CDR3 runs 15 residues. Germline values: CDR1 SGDLS, CDR2 YYNGEE. Here the CDR3 reads CASSVGTSGYNEQFF. CDR3 in DNA: TGTGCCAGCAGCGTAGGGACTAGCGGGTACAATGAGCAGTTCTTC.

The DNA for the CDR3 is TGTGCCAGCAGTTCCCAGAGGAATAGCGGGGGAGAGACCCAGTACTTC. This sequence encodes CASSSQRNSGGETQYF. The chain has TRBV6-5 and TRBJ2-5; 9 bases agree with TRBD2. The CDR3 sequence is 16 residues long. Trimming at V came to 4 bases and at J to 4 bases, leaving 10 bases not matched to a gene. Germline-derived CDR1 and CDR2 are MNHEY and SVGAGI.

The chain has TRBV7-9 and TRBJ1-4; 9 bases are a match to TRBD1. Germline assignment: CDR1 SEHNR and CDR2 FQNEAQ (reference sequence). The CDR3 has 13 amino acids. The junction had 1 base not matched to a gene; V was cut back by 6 bases and J by 5 bases. The CDR3 here is CASRQGANEKLFF. In DNA form, the CDR3 reads TGTGCCAGCAGACAGGGGGCGAATGAAAAACTGTTTTTT.

This chain joins TRBV6-5 and TRBJ1-1; 10 bases fit TRBD1. Germline CDR1 MNHEY, CDR2 SVGAGI. The CDR3 spans 14 residues. V dropped 6 bases and J dropped 3; count of bases not matched to a gene: 4. CDR3 in amino acids: CASSPDRGDTEAFF. The CDR3 nucleotides read TGTGCCAGCAGCCCGGACAGGGGGGACACTGAAGCTTTCTTT.

The chain recombines TRBV18 with TRBJ2-5; a weak D match, TRBD2 (5 bases). The length of the CDR3 is 13 residues. V lost 6 bases and J lost 3, with 11 bases in between. Germline V gene sequence: CDR1 KGHSH, CDR2 LQKENI. Here the CDR3 reads CASSSWEKETQYF. CDR3 DNA: TGTGCCAGCTCCAGTTGGGAGAAAGAGACCCAGTACTTC. Variable domain in full (rest from reference TRBV18 and TRBJ2-5): NAGVMQNPRHLVRRRGQEARLRCSPMKGHSHVYWYRQLPEEGLKFMVYLQKENIIDESGMPKERFSAEFPKEGPSILRIQQVVRGDSAAYFCASSSWEKETQYFGPGTRLLVL.

The chain has TRBV18 and TRBJ1-2; D might be TRBD1 (5 bases). This CDR3 contains 13 residues. Trimming took off 3 bases at V and 4 bases at J, with 9 bases between the two ends. Germline values: CDR1 KGHSH, CDR2 LQKENI. In DNA form, the CDR3 reads TGTGCCAGCTCACCTGGGGCGGCCTATGGCTACACCTTC. Protein sequence: CASSPGAAYGYTF.

The chain is built from TRBV4-3 and TRBJ2-3; TRBD2 is a possible D gene (5 bases). CDR3 length: 16 amino acids. Trimming pared 0 bases from V and 0 bases from J, leaving 10 bases between. The V gene's germline CDR1 is LGHNA and CDR2 YSLEER. CDR3 sequence reads: CASSQDFRGSTDTQYF. In DNA form, the CDR3 reads TGCGCCAGCAGCCAAGACTTCCGGGGAAGCACAGATACGCAGTATTTT.

The V call is TRBV2, the J call TRBJ1-6; D call uncertain. CDR1 is SNHLY, CDR2 FYNNEI, per germline. The V and J ends lost 3 bases and 4 bases respectively, with 7 bases between them. The CDR3 contains 14 residues. The CDR3 DNA sequence: TGTGCCAGCAGTGACGAACAGTATAATTCACCCCTCCACTTT. Its protein product is CASSDEQYNSPLHF.

The chain combines TRBV7-2 with TRBJ2-5, with TRBD2 as a possible D gene (7 bases). This CDR3 comprises 14 residues. V lost 5 bases and J lost 5, with 15 bases in between. Germline V gene sequence: CDR1 SGHTA, CDR2 FQGNSA. For the CDR3, the DNA is TGTGCCAGCAGCAGACCGGGGGGCCGTGAGACCCAGTACTTC. Encoded protein: CASSRPGGRETQYF.

This clone was picked up a small number of times. The chain combines TRBV5-4 with TRBJ2-1; 7 nucleotides line up with TRBD2. CDR3 length: 14 amino acids. Per germline, CDR1 SGHNT and CDR2 YYREEE (reference sequence). After removal of 7 bases from V and 5 bases from J, the junction contained 9 bases not matched to a gene. CDR3 sequence (DNA): TGTGCCAGCTGCCAGCGGGGACGAAACAATGAGCAGTTCTTC. The encoded protein is CASCQRGRNNEQFF.

V gene TRBV7-9 combines with J gene TRBJ1-2; a weak D match, TRBD1 (5 bases). CDR3 length equals 12 residues. V was shortened by 3 bases and J by 5 bases, with 7 bases between the two germline ends. CDR1 is SEHNR, CDR2 FQNEAQ, per germline (reference sequence). CDR3 nucleotide sequence: TGTGCCAGCAGCTTCGACAGTTATGGCTACACCTTC. It is translated as CASSFDSYGYTF.

V and J are TRBV6-5 and TRBJ1-6; the match to TRBD1 covers 7 bases. Losses at the gene ends were 5 bases for V and 11 bases for J; bases not matched to a gene: 12. This CDR3 spans 15 amino acids. Germline CDR1 MNHEY, CDR2 SVGAGI. In nucleotides, the CDR3 is TGTGCCAGCAGTCAGGGGGTAACAGGGTTAGCACCCCTCCACTTT. Its protein product is CASSQGVTGLAPLHF.

The chain couples TRBV19 to TRBJ1-5, with 7 bases fitting TRBD1. This CDR3 is built from 16 residues. Germline assignment: CDR1 LNHDA and CDR2 SQIVND (reference sequence). V shed 6 bases, J shed 7 bases, and the junction held 15 bases outside the gene matches. The DNA for the CDR3 is TGTGCCAGTAGCGATAGATTGGCGCAGGGGGGACAGCCCCAGCATTTT. Protein sequence: CASSDRLAQGGQPQHF.

The chain joins TRBV4-3 to TRBJ1-5, with 7 bases that match TRBD1. The CDR3 sequence is 13 residues long. CDR1 is LGHNA and CDR2 is YSLEER in the germline V gene. V shed 1 base and J 7 bases; nucleotides not matched to a gene: 1. Written as DNA, the CDR3 is TGCGCCAGCAGCCAAGCGGACAGGCAGCCCCAGCATTTT. Translation: CASSQADRQPQHF.

The chain uses TRBV27 and TRBJ2-2; 7 bases map to TRBD1. J gave up 7 bases and V 1 base, and 6 bases lay outside the gene matches. The germline V gene encodes CDR1 MNHEY and CDR2 SMNVEV (reference sequence). This CDR3 comprises 15 residues. The CDR3 coding sequence is TGTGCCAGCAGTTTATGGCAGGGGGTGGTCGGGGAGCTGTTTTTT. This translates into CASSLWQGVVGELFF.

CDR3 coding DNA: TGTGCTAGTGGTTTGATCGGGTCCTTAGGTACGCAGTATTTT. This translates into CASGLIGSLGTQYF. V gene TRBV12-5 combines with J gene TRBJ2-3, with D unresolved. This CDR3 region has 14 residues. V lost 2 bases, J lost 8 bases, and 14 bases lay in between. The germline gives CDR1 LGHNT, CDR2 FRNRAP.

V usage is TRBV6-1 and J usage is TRBJ2-5; 11 nucleotides match TRBD2. Unmatched junction bases numbered 6, after V lost 2 bases and J lost 4 bases. CDR3 length equals 16 residues. Germline V gene sequence: CDR1 MNHNS, CDR2 SASEGT. The CDR3 here is CASSEIAGGPVETQYF. The CDR3 coding sequence is TGTGCCAGCAGTGAAATAGCGGGGGGGCCCGTAGAGACCCAGTACTTC.

The V call is TRBV15, the J call TRBJ1-4; a weak D match, TRBD1 (5 bases). Germline V gene lookup returns CDR1 LNHNV and CDR2 YYDKDF (reference sequence). The CDR3 loop spans 16 amino acids. V gave up 0 bases and J gave up 5 bases, with 13 bases separating them. CDR3 nucleotides: TGTGCCACCAGCAGAGATGGGGGGAAGGGAAATGAAAAACTGTTTTTT. It codes for CATSRDGGKGNEKLFF.

This chain connects TRBV5-1 to TRBJ2-3, with D tentatively TRBD1 (5 bases). The CDR3 length is 15 residues. Germline V gives CDR1 SGHRS, CDR2 YFSETQ. V was cut by 4 bases and J by 1 base, with 13 bases left in between. In nucleotides, the CDR3 is TGCGCCAGCAGCCTACAGGACCCTGGCACAGATACGCAGTATTTT. Its translation: CASSLQDPGTDTQYF.

V is TRBV5-1 and J is TRBJ2-6; D not certain. The CDR3 is 19 amino acids. Trimming shortened V by 0 bases and J by 0 bases, and 16 bases separated the two germline ends. The germline gives CDR1 SGHRS, CDR2 YFSETQ. The CDR3 reads CASSLGRGRESSGANVLTF. The DNA for the CDR3 is TGCGCCAGCAGCTTGGGGCGAGGCAGAGAGAGCTCTGGGGCCAACGTCCTGACTTTC.

The chain combines TRBV6-1 with TRBJ2-1; D possibly corresponds to TRBD2 (6 bases). The CDR3 extends over 16 amino acids. Germline loops: CDR1 MNHNS, CDR2 SASEGT. The V gene lost 4 bases and the J gene lost 0 bases, with 13 bases spanning the gap. Here the CDR3 DNA reads TGTGCCAGCAGTGTCCGGGGACTTACCTCCTACAATGAGCAGTTCTTC. It yields the protein CASSVRGLTSYNEQFF.

The CDR3 region has the DNA TGTGCCAGCTCCCCGTTGAAGGGCTGGGGGGCTGGAAACACCATATATTTT. This gives the protein CASSPLKGWGAGNTIYF. The chain is built from TRBV11-2 and TRBJ1-3; D is possibly TRBD1 (5 bases). V was trimmed by 8 bases and J by 2 bases, leaving 22 bases between them. Germline V lookup: CDR1 SGHAT, CDR2 FQNNGV. The CDR3 loop spans 17 amino acids.

The sample holds one count of this clone. The chain recombines TRBV5-1 with TRBJ2-3; D not certain. V shed 2 bases and J shed 6 bases, with 16 bases lying between them. The CDR3 has 15 residues. In germline, CDR1 is SGHRS, CDR2 YFSETQ. In DNA form, the CDR3 reads TGCGCCAGCAGCTTCGGGTACGAGTTCGTGGATACGCAGTATTTT. This codes for CASSFGYEFVDTQYF.